Listed here are 17 T cell receptor beta chains from one sample, sequenced in a study of cytomegalovirus exposure and HLA in healthy donors. Use of 60 Vbeta and 13 Jbeta primers characterized the PCR. Produced via immunoSEQ multiplex PCR; TCRdb's table is partial and in-frame only. Of about 230,000 clones listed, approximately 85% are singletons. What was sequenced was PBMCs. These receptors all come from a girl aged 2 to 9 in good health and CMV-seronegative.

The genes are TRBV9 and TRBJ2-2, with 9 bases lining up with TRBD2. The CDR3 is made up of 18 amino acids. Germline trimming cut 3 bases from V and 1 base from J; bases unmatched to any gene: 10. CDR1 is SGDLS and CDR2 is YYNGEE in the germline V gene. CDR3 protein: CASSAEGLAGMNTGELFF. The CDR3 nucleotides read TGTGCCAGCAGCGCCGAGGGTCTAGCGGGGATGAACACCGGGGAGCTGTTTTTT. The entire variable domain, with the rest obtained from reference TRBV9 and TRBJ2-2, is as follows: DSGVTQTPKHLITATGQRVTLRCSPRSGDLSVYWYQQSLDQGLQFLIQYYNGEERAKGNILERFSAQQFPDLHSELNLSSLELGDSALYFCASSAEGLAGMNTGELFFGEGSRLTVL.

This clone showed up just once. J is TRBJ2-2 and V is TRBV27; the match to TRBD2 covers 8 bases. J lost 4 bases, V lost 5 bases, and 9 bases had no gene match. This CDR3 has 16 amino acids. Germline V gives CDR1 MNHEY, CDR2 SMNVEV (reference sequence). CDR3 coding DNA: TGTGCCAGCAGTCTAAGAGCGGGGGTTCCCACCGGGGAGCTGTTTTTT. This translates into CASSLRAGVPTGELFF.

Concerning this clone itself: The junction departs from the called germline gene at one end, perhaps through a read error. This sample includes further DNA sequences coding for the same CDR3. The V call is TRBV9, the J call TRBJ1-1; a weak D match, TRBD1 (6 bases). Germline V gene lookup returns CDR1 SGDLS and CDR2 YYNGEE. CDR3 size: 17 residues. CDR3 sequence: CASSASTFSQGDTEAFF. DNA for the CDR3: TGTGCCAGCAGCGCATCGACCTTCTCACAGGGTGACACTGAAGCCTTCTTT.

This rearrangement joins TRBV7-9 to TRBJ1-1; D call uncertain. Germline CDR1 reads SEHNR; CDR2 reads FQNEAQ (reference sequence). Trimming shortened V by 3 bases and J by 0 bases, and 5 bases separated the two germline ends. The CDR3 length is 13 residues. CDR3: CASSFLMNTEAFF. The CDR3 DNA sequence: TGTGCCAGCAGCTTCCTAATGAACACTGAAGCTTTCTTT. Complete variable domain (other parts from reference TRBV7-9 and TRBJ1-1): DTGVSQNPRHKITKRGQNVTFRCDPISEHNRLYWYRQTLGQGPEFLTYFQNEAQLEKSRLLSDRFSAERPKGSFSTLEIQRTEQGDSAMYLCASSFLMNTEAFFGQGTRLTVV.

The chain uses TRBV29-1 and TRBJ2-7; TRBD1 matches at 12 bases. The CDR3 consists of 17 residues. The J segment lost 3 bases and the V segment lost 3 bases, leaving 12 bases of the junction unmatched. Germline V gives CDR1 SQVTM, CDR2 ANQGSEA. The CDR3 region is CSVERDRGRLQYYEQYF. CDR3 DNA: TGCAGCGTTGAGCGGGACAGGGGGCGCCTACAATACTACGAGCAGTACTTC.

The rearrangement uses TRBV6-6 and TRBJ1-2; D perhaps matches TRBD1 (6 bases). The CDR3 sequence is 14 residues long. Deletions cut 5 bases from V and 1 base from J, with 11 bases between. Per the germline V gene, CDR1 is MNHNY and CDR2 is SVGAGI (reference sequence). In DNA, the CDR3 is TGTGCCAGCAGTCCGGACAGTAATAACTATGGCTACACCTTC. It is translated as CASSPDSNNYGYTF.

This rearrangement joins TRBV12-1 to TRBJ1-6; the tabulated D call, TRBD1, remains unverified against the DNA. TRBV12-1 is given as a pseudogene. CDR3 length equals 14 residues. CDR3 in amino acids: CASSIRDSNSPLHF. The CDR3 coding sequence is TGTGCCAGCAGCATCCGGGACAGTAATTCACCCCTCCACTTT.

CDR3 DNA: TGTGCCAGCAGTGAAGTGCTCCGGACTAGCGGGAGGGCCGAGACCCAGTACTTC. Encoded protein: CASSEVLRTSGRAETQYF. This rearrangement joins TRBV6-1 to TRBJ2-5, with 15 bases fitting TRBD2. Germline V gives CDR1 MNHNS, CDR2 SASEGT. The CDR3 extends over 18 amino acids. Trimming at V came to 1 base and at J to 5 bases, leaving 8 bases not matched to a gene.

This clone showed up just once. This sequence joins TRBV18 and TRBJ2-7; 7 bases are shared with TRBD1. Germline values: CDR1 KGHSH, CDR2 LQKENI. Trimming at V came to 5 bases and at J to 2 bases, leaving 6 bases not matched to a gene. This CDR3 has 14 residues. The CDR3 loop is CASSSPGGTYEQYF. The CDR3 DNA reads TGTGCCAGCTCAAGCCCAGGGGGAACCTACGAGCAGTACTTC.

V usage is TRBV27 and J usage is TRBJ2-7; 7 bases are shared with TRBD1. Per the germline V gene, CDR1 is MNHEY and CDR2 is SMNVEV (reference sequence). The CDR3 is made up of 15 amino acids. V lost 6 bases and J lost 0; bases outside the gene matches: 8. CDR3 bases: TGTGCCAGCAGCGAAAGGACAGGACTCTCCTACGAGCAGTACTTC. This sequence encodes CASSERTGLSYEQYF.

The chain is built from TRBV6-1 and TRBJ1-1; D unclear. Trimming took off 3 bases at V and 10 bases at J, with 15 bases between the two ends. CDR3 length: 13 residues. Germline values: CDR1 MNHNS, CDR2 SASEGT. The CDR3 DNA reads TGTGCCAGCAGTGACCCTAACCGGGATATAGCTTTCTTT. It translates to CASSDPNRDIAFF.

This clone has just a few counts. CDR3 sequence reads: CASSPHPGENTEAFF. As DNA, the CDR3 is TGTGCCAGCAGTCCCCACCCCGGGGAAAACACTGAAGCTTTCTTT. The chain is built from TRBV6-5 and TRBJ1-1; no reliable D call. The CDR3 sequence is 15 residues long. V lost 5 bases and J 2 bases, leaving 15 bases between the germline ends. Germline V gene lookup returns CDR1 MNHEY and CDR2 SVGAGI.

This chain links TRBV7-9 with TRBJ1-1; tentative D call: TRBD1 (6 bases). V was pared by 5 bases and J by 1 base, with 14 bases between. CDR1 is SEHNR and CDR2 is FQNEAQ in the germline V gene (reference sequence). The CDR3 length is 15 residues. The chain's CDR3 is CASSTGYRENTEAFF. CDR3 in DNA: TGTGCCAGCAGCACGGGCTACAGGGAGAACACTGAAGCTTTCTTT.

This rearrangement joins TRBV6-1 to TRBJ1-5; 8 positions match TRBD1. This CDR3 has 15 residues. The trim removed 6 bases at V and 2 bases at J, leaving 6 bases unmatched. Germline V gene lookup returns CDR1 MNHNS and CDR2 SASEGT. CDR3 protein: CASSFRGRGNQPQHF. The CDR3 coding sequence is TGTGCCAGCAGCTTCAGGGGGCGAGGCAATCAGCCCCAGCATTTT.

This clone was found once. The genes are TRBV5-1 and TRBJ2-7; TRBD2 is a possible D gene (5 bases). With 2 bases removed from V and 6 bases from J, the gap between germline ends came to 15 bases. The CDR3 covers 14 residues. Germline values: CDR1 SGHRS, CDR2 YFSETQ. As DNA, the CDR3 is TGCGCCAGCAGCTTACTCCCCCGTGGGAGCGAGCAGTACTTC. This encodes CASSLLPRGSEQYF.

The chain has TRBV11-1 and TRBJ2-1; D gene unclear. Germline values: CDR1 SGHAT, CDR2 FQDESV (reference sequence). This CDR3 contains 13 residues. Trimming took off 5 bases at V and 7 bases at J, with 12 bases between the two ends. CDR3 nucleotides: TGTGCCAGCAGCCCCCAAAGTAGAAATGAGCAGTTCTTC. Amino acid sequence: CASSPQSRNEQFF.

The genes are TRBV4-2 and TRBJ2-7; TRBD2 matches at 9 bases. This CDR3 comprises 17 residues. Losses at the gene ends were 0 bases for V and 2 bases for J; bases not matched to a gene: 8. CDR1 and CDR2 from the germline V gene are LGHNA and YNFKEQ. CDR3 coding DNA: TGTGCCAGCAGCCAAGATCATCGAGCGGGGGGTCCCTACGAGCAGTACTTC. Its translation: CASSQDHRAGGPYEQYF.